This paragraph reports one T cell receptor beta chain. The antigen is unknown. This sample is drawn from a study of T cell responses to AZD1222 COVID-19 vaccine. The V gene lost 5 bases and the J gene lost 5 bases, with 16 bases spanning the gap. The CDR3 contains 14 residues. Germline V gives CDR1 SGHRS, CDR2 YFSETQ. Data came from immunoSEQ multiplex PCR; TCRdb stores just in-frame clones and leaves some out. The data contain roughly 140,000 clones, about 90% of them singletons. Study results and limitations: Recipients of two AZD1222 doses showed rising Spike-specific TCR breadth and depth. Within unmutated variant regions lay the reported targets of nearly half of spike-specific TCRs.

The J gene is TRBJ2-5, the V gene TRBV5-1, with a weak D call TRBD1 (6 bases). The receptor's source is an adult in good health. The sample was peripheral blood, taken on day 0 of AZD1222 vaccination. In DNA, the CDR3 is TGCGCCAGCAGGACAGGTTCCGGACGGGAGACCCAGTACTTC. Protein sequence: CASRTGSGRETQYF.